This T cell receptor beta chain is from a study of blood T cell dynamics during melanoma immunotherapy. Across the study: Patients with metastatic melanoma got pembrolizumab or nivolumab-ipilimumab as first-line care. Study-level findings and limits: Unlike progressors, later disease-control patients had W3 repertoires gaining clonality or diversity. The study could not tell melanoma-specific clones from general immune activation.

This clone appeared a single time. Antigen specificity is unknown. Stated time point: week 3, after first cycle of checkpoint inhibitor. V was pared by 4 bases and J by 7 bases, with 6 bases of the junction left unmatched. Germline CDR1 is SGHNT and CDR2 is YYREEE (reference sequence). This CDR3 is built from 14 residues. A fixed DNA input of about 0.35 ug was used per bulk PBMC sample. Profiled with immunoSEQ multiplex PCR; TCRdb holds only in-frame clones, not every one. In the table there are over 5,500 clones, 70% to 90% of which are singletons. The V gene is TRBV5-4, the J gene TRBJ2-4; TRBD1 matches 9 bases. Sequencing used blood, obtained from a patient treated with checkpoint blockade. The source of this sequence is a human donor with melanoma. Some clones in this sample may be carry-over from other donors' samples. The DNA for the CDR3 is TGTGCCAGCAGCGTCCCGGGACAGGGCAACATTCAGTACTTC. This translates into CASSVPGQGNIQYF. Based on the CDR3 plus reference TRBV5-4 and TRBJ2-4, the full variable domain is ETGVTQSPTHLIKTRGQQVTLRCSSQSGHNTVSWYQQALGQGPQFIFQYYREEENGRGNFPPRFSGLQFPNYSSELNVNALELDDSALYLCASSVPGQGNIQYFGAGTRLSVL.